The next 3 T cell receptor beta chains were all read from a single sample in a study of T-cell reconstitution after alpha-beta-depleted transplantation in children. Unique molecular identifiers were incorporated into the prepared TCRbeta library. TCRdb re-analysed the PCR reads in MiXCR, keeping a single row per CDR3 protein. The sample has about 500,000 distinct CDR3 sequences, 11% seen once. Sample: PBMCs, mostly from graft donor cells, taken 180 days after TCRalphabeta/CD19-depleted stem cell transplant. These receptors originate from a female patient aged 2-9 years who had a stem cell transplant for aplastic anemia, so the T cells may come from the graft donor.

This clonotype was recorded many times. This chain uses TRBV20-1 with TRBJ1-2, with D tentatively TRBD1 (5 bases). The CDR3 spans 12 residues. V dropped 6 bases and J dropped 4 bases, with 12 bases sitting between them. The V gene's germline CDR1 is DFQATT and CDR2 SNEGSKA (reference sequence). CDR3 sequence reads: CSAIAGTYGYTF. CDR3 in DNA: TGCAGTGCCATCGCAGGGACCTATGGCTACACCTTC.

The V gene is TRBV28, the J gene TRBJ1-5; D not certain. The ends were cut back, 3 bases at V and 6 bases at J, with 12 bases in the middle. The CDR3 consists of 14 residues. CDR1 and CDR2 (germline): MDHEN, SYDVKM. The CDR3 region is CASSFSRGSQPQHF. DNA of the CDR3: TGTGCCAGCAGTTTCTCTCGAGGGTCTCAGCCCCAGCATTTT.

V gene TRBV7-9 combines with J gene TRBJ2-7, with unresolved D. Germline assignment: CDR1 SEHNR and CDR2 FQNEAQ (reference sequence). V was trimmed by 4 bases and J by 12 bases, leaving 19 bases between them. This CDR3 is 13 amino acids long. DNA for the CDR3: TGTGCCAGCAGCTCCCAAGGTCGCTCTATGGGGTACTTC. It encodes CASSSQGRSMGYF.